A single T cell receptor (beta chain) is shown here with its context. Antigen specificity is unknown. Stability of Graves' hyperthyroidism was defined as absent ophthalmopathy progression within 18 months. These patients, aged 18 to 65, had recently diagnosed hyperthyroidism lasting under 2 months. Patients were excluded for uncontrolled infection, other autoimmune disease, pregnancy or lactation. The length of the CDR3 is 14 residues. V was pared by 5 bases and J by 5 bases, with 8 bases of the junction left unmatched. Germline CDR1 and CDR2: SEHNR and FQNEAQ (reference sequence). TCR beta CDR3 sequences were amplified from RNA transcripts. HTBI primers were used for first-round RT-PCR of the TCR CDR3. TCRdb re-analysed the multiplex PCR reads in MiXCR, keeping a single row per CDR3 protein. The table has 500,000 to 750,000 distinct CDR3 sequences, approximately 44% seen once. The data belong to a study of T cells in Graves' hyperthyroidism and ophthalmopathy. Study results and limitations: Researchers found most expanded thyroid clonotypes above 0.001 in blood as well.

The sequencing input was peripheral blood or thyroid tissue (not recorded which). The V gene is TRBV7-9, the J gene TRBJ2-7; 8 bases are shared with TRBD1. The receptor's source is a woman under 30 with Graves' hyperthyroidism. This CDR3 reads CASSPDRVADEQYF. The DNA of the CDR3 is TGTGCCAGCAGCCCGGACAGGGTCGCCGACGAGCAGTACTTC.